This T cell receptor (beta chain) emerged from a study of OX40 agonist ivuxolimab in advanced cancers. At the level of the study: At around 83% male, the cohort had a mean age of 60 years, ranging from 23 to 79.

A note on this clone: Its cognate antigen is unknown.

The sampling schedule covered blood at baseline, cycle 4 day 1, and cycle 7 day 1. Findings of the study overall: Antigen targets of the expanded peripheral T cells went undetermined.

The length of the CDR3 is 15 residues. The germline gives CDR1 MNHEY, CDR2 SMNVEV (reference sequence). V lost 4 bases, J lost 2 bases, and 2 bases stayed unmatched. The data were produced by immunoSEQ multiplex PCR, yet TCRdb's version contains in-frame clones alone and is incomplete. The sample lists about 70,000 clones, approximately 78% seen once, with roughly 5.4% in the top ten. The source is an adult with an advanced solid tumor such as melanoma, head and neck, liver or kidney cancer. The material was CD4+ or CD8+ T cells sorted from blood, obtained in a trial of the OX40 agonist ivuxolimab. V gene TRBV27 combines with J gene TRBJ2-6; TRBD1 aligns across 7 bases. The CDR3 sequence: CASSSQGTGANVLTF. DNA for the CDR3: TGTGCCAGCAGTTCACAGGGGACTGGGGCCAACGTCCTGACTTTC.